The 20 T cell receptor beta chains below come from one sample, sequenced in a study of blood T cell repertoires in COVID-19. Method: immunoSEQ multiplex PCR; TCRdb's copy keeps in-frame clones and lacks some. The profile shows 100,000 to 130,000 clones, around four fifths of them singletons. The material sequenced was peripheral blood. The receptors stem from an older woman with acute or convalescent COVID-19.

This chain links TRBV5-4 with TRBJ1-1; D gene ambiguous. The CDR3 is made up of 14 amino acids. Trimming left V 1 base short and J 2 bases short, with 9 bases between. Looked up from germline, CDR1 is SGHNT and CDR2 is YYREEE (reference sequence). In nucleotides, the CDR3 is TGTGCCAGCAGCTTGTCGCCGAGAAACACTGAAGCTTTCTTT. This gives the protein CASSLSPRNTEAFF.

The chain is built from TRBV27 and TRBJ1-4, with D maybe TRBD1 (6 bases). The CDR3 runs to 14 residues. Germline V CDR1 and CDR2: MNHEY, SMNVEV (reference sequence). Deletions cut 6 bases from V and 7 bases from J, with 15 bases between. This CDR3 reads CASSVQGASEKLFF. In nucleotides, the CDR3 is TGTGCCAGCAGCGTACAGGGAGCAAGTGAAAAACTGTTTTTT. Variable domain in full (rest from reference TRBV27 and TRBJ1-4): EAQVTQNPRYLITVTGKKLTVTCSQNMNHEYMSWYRQDPGLGLRQIYYSMNVEVTDKGDVPEGYKVSRKEKRNFPLILESPSPNQTSLYFCASSVQGASEKLFFGSGTQLSVL.

The gene calls are TRBV11-2 and TRBJ2-4; 12 bases match TRBD2. Unmatched junction bases numbered 6, after V lost 0 bases and J lost 0 bases. CDR1 is SGHAT, CDR2 FQNNGV, per germline. The CDR3 totals 19 residues. The CDR3 sequence is CASSLDGLAGGLAKNIQYF. The CDR3 nucleotides read TGTGCCAGCAGCTTAGATGGGCTAGCGGGGGGGCTAGCCAAAAACATTCAGTACTTC. The variable domain in full, completed from reference TRBV11-2 and TRBJ2-4, reads EAGVAQSPRYKIIEKRQSVAFWCNPISGHATLYWYQQILGQGPKLLIQFQNNGVVDDSQLPKDRFSAERLKGVDSTLKIQPAKLEDSAVYLCASSLDGLAGGLAKNIQYFGAGTRLSVL.

The V and J genes are TRBV7-3 and TRBJ2-1; TRBD1 aligns across 10 bases. V shed 5 bases, J shed 4 bases, and the junction held 8 bases outside the gene matches. The CDR3 length is 16 residues. Germline lookup yields CDR1 SGHTA and CDR2 FQGTGA. Written as DNA, the CDR3 is TGTGCCAGCAGCCCCACGGGGGACAGGGGATACAATGAGCAGTTCTTC. Amino acid sequence: CASSPTGDRGYNEQFF.

This clone was observed once. The V and J genes are TRBV2 and TRBJ1-2; D ambiguous. The germline V gene encodes CDR1 SNHLY and CDR2 FYNNEI. The germline V and J ends were trimmed by 6 bases and 7 bases, with 9 bases remaining between them. The CDR3 is 11 amino acids. This CDR3 is CASRETVGYTF. The CDR3 nucleotides read TGTGCCAGCAGGGAAACGGTTGGCTACACCTTC.

V gene TRBV29-1 combines with J gene TRBJ1-1, with D uncertain. Trimming removed 4 bases at V and 1 base at J, with 10 bases between. This CDR3 is built from 13 residues. CDR1 is SQVTM, CDR2 ANQGSEA, per germline. This chain's CDR3 is CSVAVSGNTEAFF. In DNA form, the CDR3 reads TGCAGCGTTGCCGTTTCGGGGAACACTGAAGCTTTCTTT.

The chain recombines TRBV2 with TRBJ1-2; D remains ambiguous. CDR3 length equals 13 residues. Germline lookup yields CDR1 SNHLY and CDR2 FYNNEI. Deletions cut 2 bases from V and 5 bases from J, with 9 bases between. As DNA, the CDR3 is TGTGCCAGCAGTGAAAATGGGCAGTATGGCTACACCTTC. This gives the protein CASSENGQYGYTF.

The chain links TRBV11-2 to TRBJ1-1; D is ambiguous. Germline assignment: CDR1 SGHAT and CDR2 FQNNGV. CDR3 length equals 14 residues. V was trimmed by 3 bases and J by 1 base, leaving 9 bases between them. The CDR3 DNA reads TGTGCCAGCAGCTTGCAATCCGGGAACACTGAAGCTTTCTTT. Translation: CASSLQSGNTEAFF.

The genes are TRBV10-3 and TRBJ2-5; TRBD2 might be the D (6 bases). Germline V gene sequence: CDR1 ENHRY, CDR2 SYGVKD. The CDR3 has 15 residues. Trimming removed 5 bases from V and 5 bases from J, with 18 bases in between. The CDR3 sequence: CAISFGGGTGETQYF. CDR3 nucleotide sequence: TGTGCCATCAGTTTTGGTGGCGGGACGGGGGAGACCCAGTACTTC.

The rearrangement links TRBV11-2 to TRBJ2-1; 8 bases map to TRBD2. CDR3 length equals 12 residues. Germline CDR1 reads SGHAT; CDR2 reads FQNNGV. After removal of 5 bases from V and 15 bases from J, the junction contained 9 bases not matched to a gene. The CDR3 spells CASSHSGRGGFF. DNA of the CDR3: TGTGCCAGCAGCCACAGCGGGAGAGGCGGGTTCTTC.

The J gene is TRBJ1-5, the V gene TRBV19; D gene uncertain. V was pared by 7 bases and J by 3 bases, with 13 bases between. Germline lookup yields CDR1 LNHDA and CDR2 SQIVND (reference sequence). The CDR3 extends over 14 amino acids. This chain's CDR3 is CASNQAPINQPQHF. The CDR3 bases are TGTGCCAGTAATCAAGCTCCAATCAATCAGCCCCAGCATTTT.

The chain links TRBV9 to TRBJ1-3; 9 bases map to TRBD1. Germline V gives CDR1 SGDLS, CDR2 YYNGEE. Trimming cost V 0 bases and J 4 bases; bases outside gene matches: 2. CDR3 length: 15 residues. CDR3 amino acids: CASSVGGQGGNTIYF. CDR3 DNA: TGTGCCAGCAGCGTAGGGGGACAGGGAGGAAACACCATATATTTT.

The chain combines TRBV12-3 or TRBV12-4 with TRBJ1-2, with 8 bases lining up with TRBD1. V shed 8 bases, J shed 2 bases, and the junction held 4 bases outside the gene matches. The CDR3 has 13 residues. CDR3 nucleotide sequence: TGTGCCAGCCGCCGGACAGGGAACTATGGCTACACCTTC. It encodes CASRRTGNYGYTF.

The chain uses TRBV19 and TRBJ1-2; 8 bases are a match to TRBD1. The CDR3 is 16 amino acids. CDR1 is LNHDA and CDR2 is SQIVND in the germline V gene (reference sequence). With 1 base clipped from V and 4 bases from J, the junction kept 8 bases outside the gene matches. CDR3 DNA sequence: TGTGCCAGTAGTATAGTCCTCCCCAGGGGGCGCTATGGCTACACCTTC. Translation: CASSIVLPRGRYGYTF.

The gene calls are TRBV11-2 and TRBJ2-2, with 13 bases matching TRBD2. This CDR3 spans 16 amino acids. Germline trimming cut 5 bases from V and 8 bases from J; bases unmatched to any gene: 8. Looked up from germline, CDR1 is SGHAT and CDR2 is FQNNGV. The CDR3 DNA is TGTGCCAGCAGCCGATGGACTAGCGGGGGCACGGGGGAGCTGTTTTTT. This encodes CASSRWTSGGTGELFF.

This clone was seen more than once but under ten times. V usage is TRBV3-1 (or the pseudogene TRBV3-2) and J usage is TRBJ1-2; 7 bases map to TRBD1. The V and J ends lost 6 bases and 5 bases, in that order; junction bases with no gene match: 6. In germline, CDR1 is LGHDT, CDR2 YNNKEL (reference sequence). The CDR3 contains 13 residues. In DNA form, the CDR3 reads TGTGCCAGCAGAGGGGGCGCGGTATATGGCTACACCTTC. It is translated as CASRGGAVYGYTF.

V is TRBV5-4 and J is TRBJ1-4; 7 bases line up with TRBD1. There are 14 residues in the CDR3. Germline loops: CDR1 SGHNT, CDR2 YYREEE (reference sequence). With 2 bases clipped from V and 8 bases from J, the junction kept 6 bases outside the gene matches. CDR3: CASSFTGVEEKLFF. In DNA form, the CDR3 reads TGTGCCAGCAGCTTCACAGGGGTCGAGGAAAAACTGTTTTTT. The whole variable domain, remainder taken from reference TRBV5-4 and TRBJ1-4, is ETGVTQSPTHLIKTRGQQVTLRCSSQSGHNTVSWYQQALGQGPQFIFQYYREEENGRGNFPPRFSGLQFPNYSSELNVNALELDDSALYLCASSFTGVEEKLFFGSGTQLSVL.

The chain has TRBV24-1 and TRBJ1-1; the match to TRBD1 covers 7 bases. Germline V gives CDR1 KGHDR, CDR2 SFDVKD. The CDR3 sequence is 14 residues long. V lost 5 bases, J lost 5 bases, and 7 bases stayed unmatched. CDR3 sequence: CATSGAGGETEAFF. The CDR3 DNA reads TGTGCCACCAGTGGCGCAGGGGGTGAGACTGAAGCTTTCTTT.

J is TRBJ2-2 and V is TRBV4-3; no firm D call. The CDR3 has 12 residues. V gave up 3 bases and J gave up 5 bases, with 4 bases separating them. Germline assignment: CDR1 LGHNA and CDR2 YSLEER. The CDR3 DNA follows: TGCGCCAGCAGCCACCGGACCGGGGAGCTGTTTTTT. Translated: CASSHRTGELFF.

The genes are TRBV13 and TRBJ1-3, with D possibly matching TRBD1 (5 bases). Per germline, CDR1 PRHDT and CDR2 FYEKMQ (reference sequence). CDR3 length: 14 residues. V lost 1 base, J lost 4 bases, and 8 bases lay in between. The CDR3 DNA follows: TGTGCCAGCAGCTTAGTCCCAGGGGGAAACACCATATATTTT. Translated: CASSLVPGGNTIYF.